Below, one T cell receptor (beta chain) is given with its context. Its antigen is still unknown. The sample holds no much larger clone one base away, and base qualities are not on file. These data belong to a study of CD8 T cells in Susac syndrome (dated by TCRdb to the late 2010s). For the wider study: The study used repertoire sequencing to test whether antigen drove CD8+ T cell activation and differentiation in Susac syndrome. General study outcomes and caveats: The study acknowledged that relatively few individuals were included in the TCR sequencing and HLA analysis.

RNA was extracted with the RNeasy kit and 0.5 to 1 ug was reverse transcribed using random hexamers. The immunoSEQ multiplex PCR assay, which covers 54 Vbeta and 13 Jbeta segments, was used to amplify TCR beta CDR3 regions. To correct PCR amplification bias, a synthetic template baseline was used for both primer optimization and computational correction. The paper's data handling went like this. Reads were annotated to V, D and J genes per IMGT and analyzed with immunoSEQ Analyzer, keeping only productive sequences. Clonality was computed as one minus Shannon entropy normalized by log2 of the number of productive unique sequences. For each patient and control, public and private clones were evaluated among the 100 most prevalent clones. A clone was defined as Susac-specific if it was absent from the healthy and MS cohorts, from some 1,100 published viral clones and from other ImmuneACCESS disease sequences. In TCRdb, the public reads were trimmed at Q25 with fastp and aligned with MiXCR, with productive beta chains retained. CDR3 protein sequences are deduplicated, and each keeps its most common genes and DNA. The authors' filters were not applied to this entry. The sample table shows 230,000 or so distinct CDR3 sequences, and approximately 95% are seen once. Jointly, the top ten make up around 0.099% of the sample.

At the junction V is shortened by 5 bases and J by 4 bases, with 14 bases in between. The CDR3 goes from the cysteine to the phenylalanine over 14 residues. CDR3 DNA is the only sequence kept; it has 42 bases, read in frame from the first base. Peripheral blood CD8+ and CD4+ T cells from healthy donors, Susac syndrome patients and multiple sclerosis patients were profiled using high-throughput TCR beta sequencing. Multiple sclerosis controls were treatment-naive patients with stable or active relapsing-remitting disease fulfilling revised McDonald criteria. Bulk CD8+ and CD4+ T cells were purified by magnetic negative isolation, whereas CD8+ TEMRA cells were enriched by FACS. Blood was collected in EDTA tubes and processed within 24 hours, with PBMCs isolated through density gradient centrifugation. PBMCs intended for TCR sequencing were cryopreserved in liquid nitrogen and were subsequently thawed in a 37 degrees C water bath. The sorted or isolated CD4+, CD8+ and CD8+ TEMRA cells reached a purity of at least 90%.

This clonotype was sampled from a human donor with multiple sclerosis. The sample was CD4+ T cells from PBMCs. The chain is encoded by TRBV12-3 or TRBV12-4 joined to TRBJ1-2; confidence is insufficient to name the D gene. The DNA reads TGTGCCAGCAGTCCCACCGGGCAAGTCTATGGCTACACCTTC. The resulting protein is CASSPTGQVYGYTF.